Shown below are 7 T cell receptor beta chains from a single sample sequenced in a study of metastatic and nonmetastatic thyroid tumors. MiXCR was used by TCRdb to re-call the PCR reads. The sample shows approximately 70,000 clones, more than 15% of them seen only once. All patients reached thyroid surgery having received no treatment beforehand. Sample: blood. The receptors were sampled from a female donor with papillary thyroid cancer or a benign thyroid nodule (not recorded which). Some clones in this sample may be carry-over from other donors' samples.

The table lists this clone with a few counts. A much larger clonotype is one base distant, so this may be a read error. The chain combines TRBV6-1 with TRBJ1-4, with unresolved D. V lost 8 bases, J lost 4 bases, and 17 bases lay in between. CDR3 length: 15 residues. Germline V gene sequence: CDR1 MNHNS, CDR2 SASEGT. In nucleotides, the CDR3 is TGTGCCAGCGGTACCGGTGGGGTTTATAATGAAAAACTGTTTTTT. As protein: CASGTGGVYNEKLFF.

This clone was seen ten or more times. This chain connects TRBV7-3 to TRBJ2-3; TRBD1 matches at 9 bases. V trimming: 1 base; J trimming: 4 bases; junction bases outside the gene matches: 12. Germline CDR1 and CDR2: SGHTA and FQGTGA. This CDR3 has 18 residues. CDR3 protein: CASSLIGGWTGAADTQYF. For the CDR3, the DNA is TGTGCCAGCAGCTTAATAGGTGGATGGACAGGGGCCGCAGATACGCAGTATTTT.

The CDR3: CARAGSYYEQYF. CDR3 in DNA: TGTGCCAGGGCCGGCAGTTACTACGAGCAGTACTTC. The rearrangement uses TRBV19 and TRBJ2-7; D call uncertain. This CDR3 comprises 12 residues. V lost 9 bases and J lost 3, with 12 bases in between. Germline V gene data show CDR1 as LNHDA and CDR2 as SQIVND (reference sequence). Full variable domain (remainder filled in from reference TRBV19 and TRBJ2-7): DGGITQSPKYLFRKEGQNVTLSCEQNLNHDAMYWYRQDPGQGLRLIYYSQIVNDFQKGDIAEGYSVSREKKESFPLTVTSAQKNPTAFYLCARAGSYYEQYFGPGTRLTVT.

This clone occurred many times. The chain joins TRBV7-3 to TRBJ2-1; D unresolved. Trimming took 4 bases from V and 4 from J, leaving 8 bases between them. The CDR3 covers 13 residues. Germline V gene sequence: CDR1 SGHTA, CDR2 FQGTGA. The CDR3, as DNA: TGTGCCAGCAGCTCCCTCATATACAATGAGCAGTTCTTC. Amino acid sequence: CASSSLIYNEQFF. The full variable domain, completed using reference TRBV7-3 and TRBJ2-1, is GAGVSQTPSNKVTEKGKYVELRCDPISGHTALYWYRQSLGQGPEFLIYFQGTGAADDSGLPNDRFFAVRPEGSVSTLKIQRTERGDSAVYLCASSSLIYNEQFFGPGTRLTVL.

Concerning this clone itself: It may be a read error: a sequence one base away is much more abundant. This chain links TRBV5-1 with TRBJ2-5; weak D call: TRBD2 (6 bases). Per the germline V gene, CDR1 is SGHRS and CDR2 is YFSETQ. Trimming stripped 0 bases from V and 2 bases from J, with 17 bases between. The CDR3 loop spans 17 amino acids. CDR3 in DNA: TGCGCCAGCAGCTTGGGAGTCCTAGCGAGAGGGCAAGAGACCCAGTACTTC. Amino acid sequence: CASSLGVLARGQETQYF.

This clone is medium-sized within its sample. This sample also contains other DNA sequences that code for the same CDR3. The rearrangement joins TRBV12-3 or TRBV12-4 to TRBJ2-3; no clear D. This CDR3 has 12 residues. Trimming removed 6 bases from V and 6 bases from J, with 10 bases in between. The CDR3 DNA reads TGTGCCAGCAGCCGAGGTGGGGATACGCAGTATTTT. Its protein is CASSRGGDTQYF.

This clone has just a few counts. This sequence joins TRBV28 and TRBJ1-5; TRBD1 aligns across 7 bases. Unmatched junction bases numbered 7, after V lost 5 bases and J lost 3 bases. From germline, CDR1 is MDHEN and CDR2 SYDVKM. The CDR3 sequence is 15 residues long. DNA for the CDR3: TGTGCCAGCAGTAAAACAGGGGATTTCAATCAGCCCCAGCATTTT. Protein: CASSKTGDFNQPQHF.